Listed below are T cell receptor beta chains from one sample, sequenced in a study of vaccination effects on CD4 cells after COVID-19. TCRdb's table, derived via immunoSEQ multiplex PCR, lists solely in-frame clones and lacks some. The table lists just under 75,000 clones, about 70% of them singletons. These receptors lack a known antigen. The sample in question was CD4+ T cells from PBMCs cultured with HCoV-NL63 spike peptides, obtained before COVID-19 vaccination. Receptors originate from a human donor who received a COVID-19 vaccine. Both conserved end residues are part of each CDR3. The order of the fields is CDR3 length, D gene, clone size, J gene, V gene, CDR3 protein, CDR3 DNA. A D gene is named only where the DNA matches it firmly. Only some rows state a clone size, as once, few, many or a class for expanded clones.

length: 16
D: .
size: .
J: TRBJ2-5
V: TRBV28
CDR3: CASSLSGQGRHETQYF
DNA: TGTGCCAGCAGTTTAAGTGGGCAGGGTCGGCATGAGACCCAGTACTTC

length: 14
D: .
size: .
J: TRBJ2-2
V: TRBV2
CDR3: CASSVLQGAGELFF
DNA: TGTGCCAGCAGCGTCCTACAGGGTGCCGGGGAGCTGTTTTTT

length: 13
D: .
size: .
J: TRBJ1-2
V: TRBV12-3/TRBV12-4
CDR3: CASSVGNRYGYTF
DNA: TGTGCCAGCAGCGTAGGGAATAGGTATGGCTACACCTTC

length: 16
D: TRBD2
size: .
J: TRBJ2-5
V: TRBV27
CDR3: CASSFGGLAVGETQYF
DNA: TGTGCCAGCAGTTTTGGGGGACTAGCGGTCGGAGAGACCCAGTACTTC

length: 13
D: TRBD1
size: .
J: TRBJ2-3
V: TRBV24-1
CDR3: CASGTGATDTQYF
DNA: TGTGCCAGCGGGACAGGGGCCACAGATACGCAGTATTTT

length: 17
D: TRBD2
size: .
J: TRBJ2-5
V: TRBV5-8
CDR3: CASSLTPGTTIQETQYF
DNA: TGTGCCAGCAGCTTAACGCCCGGGACTACCATCCAAGAGACCCAGTACTTC

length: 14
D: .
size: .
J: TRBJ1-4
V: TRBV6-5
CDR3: CASSRQGRAGKLFF
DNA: TGTGCCAGCAGCCGACAAGGGCGTGCCGGAAAACTGTTTTTT

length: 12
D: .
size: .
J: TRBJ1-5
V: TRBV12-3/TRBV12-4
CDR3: CASSFALQPQHF
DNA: TGTGCCAGCAGTTTCGCCCTCCAGCCCCAGCATTTT

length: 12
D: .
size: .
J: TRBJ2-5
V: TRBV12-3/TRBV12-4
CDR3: CASSLEGQTQYF
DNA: TGTGCCAGCAGTTTAGAGGGGCAGACCCAGTACTTC

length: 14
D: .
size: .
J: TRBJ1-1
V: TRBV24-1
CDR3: CATSDPDGNTEAFF
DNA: TGTGCCACCAGTGATCCCGACGGGAACACTGAAGCTTTCTTT

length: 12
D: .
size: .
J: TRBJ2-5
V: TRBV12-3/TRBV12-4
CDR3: CASSSLEETQYF
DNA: TGTGCCAGCAGCTCCCTAGAAGAGACCCAGTACTTC

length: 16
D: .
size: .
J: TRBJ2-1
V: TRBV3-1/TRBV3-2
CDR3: CASSHFISSSYNEQFF
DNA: TGTGCCAGCAGCCATTTTATCTCGAGCTCCTACAATGAGCAGTTCTTC

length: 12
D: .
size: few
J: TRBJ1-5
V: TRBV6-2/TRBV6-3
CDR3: CASSPRNQPQHF
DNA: TGTGCCAGCAGTCCCCGGAATCAGCCCCAGCATTTT

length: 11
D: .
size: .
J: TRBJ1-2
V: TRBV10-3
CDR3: CAISTGNGYTF
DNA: TGTGCCATCAGCACAGGGAATGGCTACACCTTC

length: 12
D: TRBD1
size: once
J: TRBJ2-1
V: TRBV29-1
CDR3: CSVVDRDNEQFF
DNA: TGCAGCGTTGTTGACAGGGACAATGAGCAGTTCTTC

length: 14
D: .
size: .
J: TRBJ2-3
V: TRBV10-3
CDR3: CATSVQGSSDTQYF
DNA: TGTGCCACGTCGGTCCAGGGAAGTTCAGATACGCAGTATTTT

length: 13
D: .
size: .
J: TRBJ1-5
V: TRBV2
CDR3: CASSRQLEQPQHF
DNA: TGTGCCAGCAGCAGACAGCTGGAACAGCCCCAGCATTTT

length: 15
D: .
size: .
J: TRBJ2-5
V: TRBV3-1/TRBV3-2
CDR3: CASSQEYGRQETQYF
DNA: TGTGCCAGCAGCCAAGAATACGGCCGCCAAGAGACCCAGTACTTC

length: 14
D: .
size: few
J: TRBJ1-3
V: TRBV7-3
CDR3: CASSLGGSGNTIYF
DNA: TGTGCCAGCAGCTTAGGGGGCTCTGGAAACACCATATATTTT

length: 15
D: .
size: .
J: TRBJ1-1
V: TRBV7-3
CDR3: CASSLGHMEYTEAFF
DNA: TGTGCCAGCAGCTTGGGTCACATGGAGTACACTGAAGCTTTCTTT

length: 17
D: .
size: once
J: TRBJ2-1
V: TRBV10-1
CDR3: CASSESPRHGTYNEQFF
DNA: TGCGCCAGCAGTGAGTCACCTCGTCACGGAACCTACAATGAGCAGTTCTTC

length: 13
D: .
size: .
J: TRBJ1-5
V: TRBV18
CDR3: CASSPLWGEAQHF
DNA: TGTGCCAGCTCACCACTTTGGGGGGAAGCCCAGCATTTT

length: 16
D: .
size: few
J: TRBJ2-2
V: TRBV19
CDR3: CASSLDRWQITGELFF
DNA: TGTGCCAGTAGCCTCGACCGGTGGCAGATCACCGGGGAGCTGTTTTTT

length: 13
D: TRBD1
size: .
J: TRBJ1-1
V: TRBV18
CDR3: CASSRTGPTEAFF
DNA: TGTGCCAGCTCACGGACAGGGCCCACTGAAGCTTTCTTT

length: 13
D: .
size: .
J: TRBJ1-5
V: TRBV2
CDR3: CASRAVSNQPQHF
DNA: TGTGCCAGCAGGGCGGTGAGCAATCAGCCCCAGCATTTT

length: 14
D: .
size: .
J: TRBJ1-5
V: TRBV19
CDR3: CASSMGQVYQPQHF
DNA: TGTGCCAGTAGTATGGGCCAGGTTTATCAGCCCCAGCATTTT

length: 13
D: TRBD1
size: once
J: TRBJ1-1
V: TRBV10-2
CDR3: CACNQGATTEAFF
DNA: TGCGCCTGCAACCAGGGGGCAACAACTGAAGCTTTCTTT

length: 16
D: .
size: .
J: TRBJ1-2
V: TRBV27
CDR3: CASSNAAPRGNYGYTF
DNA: TGTGCCAGCAGTAACGCGGCCCCCCGCGGGAACTATGGCTACACCTTC

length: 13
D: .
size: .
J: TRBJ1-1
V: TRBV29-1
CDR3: CSVVGQQNTEAFF
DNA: TGCAGCGTTGTAGGGCAGCAGAACACTGAAGCTTTCTTT

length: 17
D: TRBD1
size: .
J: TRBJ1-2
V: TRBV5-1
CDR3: CASSLGGRTGYNYGYTF
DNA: TGCGCCAGCAGCTTGGGGGGCCGGACAGGCTATAACTATGGCTACACCTTC

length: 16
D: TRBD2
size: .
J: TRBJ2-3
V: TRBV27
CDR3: CASRSFRGGATDTQYF
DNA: TGTGCCAGCAGGTCCTTCCGCGGGGGGGCCACAGATACGCAGTATTTT

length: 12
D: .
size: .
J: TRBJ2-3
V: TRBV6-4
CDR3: CASSDLADTQYF
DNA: TGTGCCAGCAGCGATCTGGCCGATACGCAGTATTTT

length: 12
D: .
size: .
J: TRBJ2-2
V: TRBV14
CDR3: CASRRNTGELFF
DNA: TGTGCCAGCAGGCGGAACACCGGGGAGCTGTTTTTT